The rows below give T cell receptor beta chains drawn from one sample of a study of OX40 agonist ivuxolimab in advanced cancers. Repertoires were generated with immunoSEQ multiplex PCR, while TCRdb's copy carries only in-frame clones and drops some. The sample has about 21,000 clones, around 87% seen once; the top ten hold 15% to 20%. The sequenced sample was CD4+ or CD8+ T cells sorted from blood, obtained in a trial of the OX40 agonist ivuxolimab. The receptors originated from an adult with an advanced solid tumor such as melanoma, head and neck, liver or kidney cancer. Each CDR3 is given with its conserved first and last residue. The D gene is left open where the match is weak. Clone size is stated in some rows and not others, as once, few, many or a class when expanded.

j_call clone_size d_call v_call cdr3_nt cdr3_aa
TRBJ1-2 NA TRBD1 TRBV27 TGTGCCAGCAGTTTACTGACAGGGTTGGGGCACTATGGCTACACCTTC CASSLLTGLGHYGYTF
TRBJ2-2 NA NA TRBV4-2 TGTGCCAGCAGCCATGGGATCGGGGAGCTGTTTTTT CASSHGIGELFF
TRBJ2-7 NA TRBD2 TRBV7-3 TGTGCCAGCAGCTTAGCGGGGGGTGCCTACGAGCAGTACTTC CASSLAGGAYEQYF
TRBJ2-3 NA TRBD1 TRBV11-2 TGTGCCAGCAGCTTAGATGTTGACAGGGGCAGCACAGATACGCAGTATTTT CASSLDVDRGSTDTQYF
TRBJ1-4 NA NA TRBV27 TGTGCCAGCAGTTTGCTGGGGCGAGAAAAACTGTTTTTT CASSLLGREKLFF
TRBJ1-5 NA NA TRBV30 TGTGCCGCCGCAGTGGGGGGCAATCAGCCCCAGCATTTT CAAAVGGNQPQHF
TRBJ1-1 NA TRBD1 TRBV11-2 TGTGCCAGCAGCTTAGGCGGACAGGGGAACACTGAAGCTTTCTTT CASSLGGQGNTEAFF
TRBJ1-1 NA NA TRBV27 TGTGCCAGCAGTTTATTCAGCACTCTGAACACTGAAGCTTTCTTT CASSLFSTLNTEAFF
TRBJ2-2 few NA TRBV29-1 TGCAGCGTACTTAGGGGAACCGGGGAGCTGTTTTTT CSVLRGTGELFF
TRBJ2-7 few NA TRBV7-9 TGTGCCAGCAGCTTAGGGGGGGCAACCTACGAGCAGTACTTC CASSLGGATYEQYF
TRBJ1-2 NA TRBD1 TRBV19 TGTGCCAGTAGTCCGGACAGGAGCTATGGCTACACCTTC CASSPDRSYGYTF
TRBJ2-7 few NA TRBV30 TGTGCCTGGGGGATCGCGACGGGAATACACTACGAGCAGTACTTC CAWGIATGIHYEQYF
TRBJ1-6 NA NA TRBV28 TGTGCCAGCAGTTTGCGGGGGGGTAATTCACCCCTCCACTTT CASSLRGGNSPLHF
TRBJ2-7 few TRBD1 TRBV11-2 TGTGCCAGCAGCTACGGGACAGGACTCTACGAGCAGTACTTC CASSYGTGLYEQYF